The 17 T cell receptor beta chains given below trace back to one sample, sequenced in a study of regulatory T cells in long-lasting Graves disease (dated by TCRdb to the early 2020s). The library came from multiplex PCR. Sequencer: Illumina HiSeq 4000. TCR beta libraries were built with iRepertoire HTBI primers and Arm-PCR amplification of CDR3 regions. TCRdb reanalyzed the raw reads on its own, using fastp at Q25 for trimming and MiXCR for clone calling, and kept in-frame beta chains. Each CDR3 protein appears once, grouped with its most common genes and DNA. The sample has around 470,000 distinct CDR3 sequences on record, 14% of them singletons. Of the sample, around a sixth falls within the top ten clones. What this sample's time point label stands for: newly diagnosed GD, antithyroid drugs for less than 3 months. For both TCR sequencing and RNA sequencing, RNA was extracted from PBMCs using TRIzol.

In addition, the sample was reused for a study of T cells in Graves' hyperthyroidism and ophthalmopathy.

The specimen comprised peripheral blood mononuclear cells (PBMCs), sampled at new diagnosis, from a patient treated with antithyroid drugs. These receptors originate from a woman aged 50 to 60 with Graves disease. Donor details come from another sample of the same person, matched by shared clones.

This clonotype was seen a handful of times. The rearrangement joins TRBV6-5 to TRBJ1-1, with 8 positions matching TRBD1. V lost 0 bases and J lost 4; bases outside the gene matches: 10. This CDR3 comprises 17 residues. Germline CDR1 is MNHEY and CDR2 is SVGAGI. The CDR3, as DNA: TGTGCCAGCAGTTACTCGGTAGGGGACAGGATCCCCACTGAAGCTTTCTTT. Protein product: CASSYSVGDRIPTEAFF.

This clonotype showed up many times. CDR3 in DNA: TGTGCCAGCAGTTCAGGGACAGGGGATGATCCAAACTATGGCTACACCTTC. Its protein is CASSSGTGDDPNYGYTF. The chain carries TRBV11-2 and TRBJ1-2, with 10 bases aligning to TRBD1. After removal of 6 bases from V and 2 bases from J, the junction contained 12 bases not matched to a gene. CDR1 and CDR2 from the germline V gene are SGHAT and FQNNGV. This CDR3 has 17 amino acids.

The sample holds a few counts of this clonotype. The J gene is TRBJ1-3, the V gene TRBV5-1, with no clear D. The CDR3 runs 15 residues. Deletions cut 5 bases from V and 0 bases from J, with 12 bases between. Germline loops: CDR1 SGHRS, CDR2 YFSETQ. The CDR3 DNA reads TGCGCCAGCAGACTGCAGGAGGGCTCTGGAAACACCATATATTTT. This codes for CASRLQEGSGNTIYF.

The chain recombines TRBV25-1 with TRBJ1-5, with 10 bases identical to TRBD1. V dropped 8 bases and J dropped 2; count of bases not matched to a gene: 6. Germline assignment: CDR1 MGHDK and CDR2 SYGVNS. The CDR3 spans 15 residues. The CDR3 DNA is TGTGCCAGCGCCGGGACAGGGGTGGGCAATCAGCCCCAGCATTTT. It encodes CASAGTGVGNQPQHF.

This clonotype was counted a few times. This chain uses TRBV7-3 with TRBJ2-1; D possibly corresponds to TRBD2 (6 bases). Trimming took off 2 bases at V and 5 bases at J, with 13 bases between the two ends. In germline, CDR1 is SGHTA, CDR2 FQGTGA. The CDR3 runs to 15 residues. CDR3 protein: CASSLGASAHNEQFF. The DNA for the CDR3 is TGTGCCAGCAGCTTAGGGGCTAGCGCCCACAATGAGCAGTTCTTC. The complete variable domain, with remaining parts taken from reference TRBV7-3 and TRBJ2-1, reads GAGVSQTPSNKVTEKGKYVELRCDPISGHTALYWYRQSLGQGPEFLIYFQGTGAADDSGLPNDRFFAVRPEGSVSTLKIQRTERGDSAVYLCASSLGASAHNEQFFGPGTRLTVL.

About this clonotype: At one end, the junction sequence differs from germline, possibly due to a read error. The genes are TRBV18 and TRBJ2-7; TRBD2 agrees at 8 bases. CDR1 and CDR2 from the germline V gene are KGHSH and LQKENI. The CDR3 covers 15 residues. The CDR3 loop reads CASSRAGDNSHEQYF. In nucleotides, the CDR3 is TGTGCCAGCTCACGAGCGGGAGACAACTCCCACGAGCAGTACTTC.

V and J are TRBV12-3 or TRBV12-4 and TRBJ2-5, with 15 positions matching TRBD2. The CDR3 runs to 19 residues. V shed 4 bases and J 5 bases; nucleotides not matched to a gene: 14. DNA of the CDR3: TGTGCCAGCAGTTACTCGTTCCCCTCGGGACTAGCGGGAGGCGAGACCCAGTACTTC. Protein: CASSYSFPSGLAGGETQYF.

Of note for this clonotype: In this CDR3 the conserved last residue, phenylalanine or tryptophan, is missing, so a read error is likely. The gene calls are TRBV2 and TRBJ2-5; 14 nucleotides agree with TRBD2. Germline CDR1 reads SNHLY; CDR2 reads FYNNEI. Losses at the gene ends were 5 bases for V and 6 bases for J; bases not matched to a gene: 5. The CDR3 sequence is 15 residues long. CDR3 region: CASSTGLAGGQTQYL. In nucleotides, the CDR3 is TGTGCCAGCAGTACCGGACTAGCGGGAGGACAGACCCAGTACCTC.

This clonotype was seen repeatedly, ten times or more. The chain employs TRBV7-9 and TRBJ2-1, with no clear D. Per the germline V gene, CDR1 is SEHNR and CDR2 is FQNEAQ (reference sequence). There are 18 residues in the CDR3. V was shortened by 7 bases and J by 0 bases, with 22 bases between the two germline ends. This CDR3 reads CASNTPSGILPSYNEQFF. The CDR3 nucleotides are TGTGCCAGCAACACCCCGTCAGGAATCTTGCCCTCCTACAATGAGCAGTTCTTC.

The count of this clonotype is one. The genes are TRBV18 and TRBJ2-7, with 14 bases lining up with TRBD2. V lost 5 bases to trimming and J lost 3 bases; unmatched junction nucleotides: 12. The germline CDR1 and CDR2 sequences are KGHSH and LQKENI. The CDR3 length is 18 residues. CDR3 in DNA: TGTGCCAGCTCATCGGGACTAGCGGGAGTACCTCCCTTCTACGAGCAGTACTTC. This sequence encodes CASSSGLAGVPPFYEQYF. The full variable domain, rest sourced from reference TRBV18 and TRBJ2-7, is NAGVMQNPRHLVRRRGQEARLRCSPMKGHSHVYWYRQLPEEGLKFMVYLQKENIIDESGMPKERFSAEFPKEGPSILRIQQVVRGDSAAYFCASSSGLAGVPPFYEQYFGPGTRLTVT.

This clonotype was seen a few times. The V gene is TRBV29-1, the J gene TRBJ2-1, with D perhaps given as TRBD1 or TRBD2 (7 bases each). Germline V gene data show CDR1 as SQVTM and CDR2 as ANQGSEA. Trimming stripped 6 bases from V and 9 bases from J, with 18 bases between. The CDR3 spans 13 residues. The CDR3 region has the DNA TGCAGCGTAGCTAGCAGGGGGGGTGGTGAGCAGTTCTTC. Translation: CSVASRGGGEQFF.

This clonotype was seen only a few times. The J gene is TRBJ2-2, the V gene TRBV5-1, with D possibly TRBD2 on 7 matching bases. Trimming left V 3 bases short and J 9 bases short, with 12 bases between. The length of the CDR3 is 13 residues. Germline CDR1 and CDR2: SGHRS and YFSETQ. In DNA form, the CDR3 reads TGCGCCAGCAGCTCCAGGGGAGGGAGGGAGCTGTTTTTT. Its translation is CASSSRGGRELFF.

This clonotype was counted only a few times. This clone may be a read error of a much larger clone one base away. This chain uses TRBV13 with TRBJ2-7, with D tentatively TRBD1 or TRBD2 (5 bases each). CDR1 is PRHDT and CDR2 is FYEKMQ in the germline V gene (reference sequence). The CDR3 extends over 15 amino acids. The CDR3 DNA reads as TGTGCCAGCAGCTCCGCCGAGGGGTCCGCCTACGAGCGGTACTTC. It encodes CASSSAEGSAYERYF.

Many counts were recorded for this clonotype. The rearrangement joins TRBV20-1 to TRBJ2-5; the D is unclear. The CDR3 consists of 11 residues. V was clipped by 0 bases and J by 3 bases, with 2 bases between them. Looked up from germline, CDR1 is DFQATT and CDR2 is SNEGSKA (reference sequence). The CDR3 region is CSARDKETQYF. The CDR3, as DNA: TGCAGTGCTAGAGATAAAGAGACCCAGTACTTC.

This clonotype was observed many times. This chain uses TRBV6-1 with TRBJ1-2; 10 bases are a match to TRBD1. V lost 0 bases to trimming and J lost 5 bases; unmatched junction nucleotides: 3. CDR3 length equals 15 residues. Germline V lookup: CDR1 MNHNS, CDR2 SASEGT. In nucleotides, the CDR3 is TGTGCCAGCAGTGAAGCCGGGACAGGGGTTTATGGCTACACCTTC. Translating gives CASSEAGTGVYGYTF.

The table lists this clonotype with many counts. The chain has TRBV28 and TRBJ2-2; TRBD1 matches 7 bases. CDR1 is MDHEN, CDR2 SYDVKM, per germline. Trimming at V came to 5 bases and at J to 3 bases, leaving 3 bases not matched to a gene. The CDR3 runs to 14 residues. CDR3 sequence (DNA): TGTGCCAGCAGTGTAGGGGGCGACACCGGGGAGCTGTTTTTT. Encoded protein: CASSVGGDTGELFF. Full variable domain (missing parts from reference TRBV28 and TRBJ2-2): DVKVTQSSRYLVKRTGEKVFLECVQDMDHENMFWYRQDPGLGLRLIYFSYDVKMKEKGDIPEGYSVSREKKERFSLILESASTNQTSMYLCASSVGGDTGELFFGEGSRLTVL.

This clonotype was recorded at least ten times. The rearrangement uses TRBV11-2 and TRBJ2-5; TRBD2 agrees at 10 bases. Unmatched junction bases numbered 12, after V lost 0 bases and J lost 5 bases. The CDR3 is made up of 18 amino acids. The germline V gene has CDR1 SGHAT and CDR2 FQNNGV. CDR3 sequence (DNA): TGTGCCAGCAGCTTAGATCAGGGTAATAGCGGGAGGCTGGAGACCCAGTACTTC. The encoded protein is CASSLDQGNSGRLETQYF.